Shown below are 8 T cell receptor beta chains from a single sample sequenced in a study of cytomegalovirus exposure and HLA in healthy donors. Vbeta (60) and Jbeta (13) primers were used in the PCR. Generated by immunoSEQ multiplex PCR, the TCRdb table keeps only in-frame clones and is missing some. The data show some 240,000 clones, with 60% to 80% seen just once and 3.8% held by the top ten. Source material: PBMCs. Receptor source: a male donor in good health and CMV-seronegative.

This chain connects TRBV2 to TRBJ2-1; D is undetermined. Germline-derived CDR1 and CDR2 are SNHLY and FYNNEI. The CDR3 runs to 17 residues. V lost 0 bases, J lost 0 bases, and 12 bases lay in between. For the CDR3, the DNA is TGTGCCAGCAGTGAAGCATGGAGTCTCAGCTCCTACAATGAGCAGTTCTTC. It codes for CASSEAWSLSSYNEQFF.

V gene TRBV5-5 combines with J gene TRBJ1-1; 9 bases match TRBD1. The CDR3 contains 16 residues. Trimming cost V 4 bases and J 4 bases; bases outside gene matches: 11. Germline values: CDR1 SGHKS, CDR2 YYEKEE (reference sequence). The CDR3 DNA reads TGTGCCAGCAGCCGGATACCGGGACAGGGAGGCACTGAAGCTTTCTTT. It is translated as CASSRIPGQGGTEAFF.

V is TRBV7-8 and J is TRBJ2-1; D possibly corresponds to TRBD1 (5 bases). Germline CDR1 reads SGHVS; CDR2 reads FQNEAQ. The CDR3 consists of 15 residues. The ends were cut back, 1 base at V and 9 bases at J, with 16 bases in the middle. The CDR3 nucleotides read TGTGCCAGCAGCTTAGAGTCAGGGATGCTAGGTGAGCAGTTCTTC. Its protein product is CASSLESGMLGEQFF.

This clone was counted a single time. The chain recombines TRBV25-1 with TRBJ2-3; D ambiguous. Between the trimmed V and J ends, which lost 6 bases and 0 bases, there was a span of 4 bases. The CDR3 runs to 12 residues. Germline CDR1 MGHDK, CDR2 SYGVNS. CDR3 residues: CASRRSTDTQYF. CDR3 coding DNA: TGTGCCAGCAGGCGGAGCACAGATACGCAGTATTTT. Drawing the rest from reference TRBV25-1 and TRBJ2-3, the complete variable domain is EADIYQTPRYLVIGTGKKITLECSQTMGHDKMYWYQQDPGMELHLIHYSYGVNSTEKGDLSSESTVSRIRTEHFPLTLESARPSHTSQYLCASRRSTDTQYFGPGTRLTVL.

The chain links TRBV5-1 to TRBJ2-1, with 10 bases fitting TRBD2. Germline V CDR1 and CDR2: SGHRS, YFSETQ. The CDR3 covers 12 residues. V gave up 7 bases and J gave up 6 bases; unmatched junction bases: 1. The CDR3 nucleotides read TGCGCCAGCGGGACTAGCGTCAATGAGCAGTTCTTC. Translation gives CASGTSVNEQFF.

The CDR3 DNA is TGCGCCAGCAGTGAGTCCCCTAGCGGGGACCAAGAGACCCAGTACTTC. Residues: CASSESPSGDQETQYF. The J gene is TRBJ2-5, the V gene TRBV10-1; 9 bases are a match to TRBD2. Trimming took 0 bases from V and 0 from J; bases not matched to a gene: 2. This CDR3 has 16 amino acids. Germline V gene data show CDR1 as WNHNN and CDR2 as SYGVQD (reference sequence).

DNA of the CDR3: TGCAGCGTTGGACTAGCGGGGGCAGAGACCCAGTACTTC. Translating gives CSVGLAGAETQYF. The rearrangement uses TRBV29-1 and TRBJ2-5, with 12 bases lining up with TRBD2. CDR1 is SQVTM, CDR2 ANQGSEA, per germline. CDR3 size: 13 residues. V gave up 4 bases and J gave up 4 bases; unmatched junction bases: 1.

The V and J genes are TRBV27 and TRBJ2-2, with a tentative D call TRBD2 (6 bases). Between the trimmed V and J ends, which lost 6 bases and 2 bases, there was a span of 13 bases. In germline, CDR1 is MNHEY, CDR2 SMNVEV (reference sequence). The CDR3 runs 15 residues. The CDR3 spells CASSLGLFNTGELFF. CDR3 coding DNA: TGTGCCAGCAGCTTGGGACTGTTTAACACCGGGGAGCTGTTTTTT.